Detailed here is one T cell receptor beta chain. The antigen is undetermined. At one of its ends the junction is not consistent with the germline gene, which may arise from a read error. The germline V gene encodes CDR1 MDHEN and CDR2 SYDVKM. The CDR3 is made up of 15 amino acids. No cell sorting was done before RNA was extracted from the tissue. The normal lung tissue was taken more than 3 cm from the tumor edge. A modified ARM-PCR protocol with three rounds of nested PCR amplified TCRbeta. TCRdb fed the multiplex PCR reads into MiXCR, producing one record per CDR3 protein. The sample holds 98,000 or so distinct CDR3 sequences, 80% seen once. This entry belongs to a study of tumor and adjacent non-tumor tissue in lung cancer. Study-wide points: Top 100 clones took a larger repertoire share in normal lung.

The TCR originated in a man aged 55 to 70 with small cell lung cancer. Sequencing used distant non-tumor lung tissue. The gene calls are TRBV28 and TRBJ2-7, with a tentative D call TRBD2 (6 bases). The CDR3 nucleotides are TGTGCCATCTCTGGCAGCGGCACAGTGTCGGGGGAGCATTACTTC. Protein product: CAISGSGTVSGEHYF. Drawing the rest from reference TRBV28 and TRBJ2-7, the complete variable domain is DVKVTQSSRYLVKRTGEKVFLECVQDMDHENMFWYRQDPGLGLRLIYFSYDVKMKEKGDIPEGYSVSREKKERFSLILESASTNQTSMYLCAISGSGTVSGEHYFGPGTRLTVT.